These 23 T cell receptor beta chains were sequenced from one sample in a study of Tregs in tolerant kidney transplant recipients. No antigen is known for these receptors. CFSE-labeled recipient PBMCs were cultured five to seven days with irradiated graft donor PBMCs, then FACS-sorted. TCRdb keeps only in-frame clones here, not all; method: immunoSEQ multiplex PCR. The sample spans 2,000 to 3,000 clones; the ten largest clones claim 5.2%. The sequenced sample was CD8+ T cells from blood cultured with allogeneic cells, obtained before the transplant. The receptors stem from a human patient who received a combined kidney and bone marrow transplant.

This CDR3 reads CASSLPGLAREQYF. The CDR3 bases that were read are TGTGCCAGCAGCTTGCCGGGACTAGCGCGCGAG. V gene TRBV5-8 combines with J gene TRBJ2-7; 10 bases agree with TRBD2. The read is 3 residues too short to cover the CDR3 end, so that end is filled in from the germline J gene. Per the germline V gene, CDR1 is SGHTS and CDR2 is YDEGEE. The junction had 4 bases not matched to a gene; V was cut back by 1 base and J by 6 bases. This CDR3 has 14 amino acids.

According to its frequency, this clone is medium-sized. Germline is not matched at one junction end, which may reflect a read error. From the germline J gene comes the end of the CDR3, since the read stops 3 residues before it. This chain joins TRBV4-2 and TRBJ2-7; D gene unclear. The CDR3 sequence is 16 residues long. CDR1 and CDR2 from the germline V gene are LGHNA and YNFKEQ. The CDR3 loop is CASSQEAEGFPYEQYF. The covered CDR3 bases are TGCGCCAGCAGCCAAGAAGCTGAAGGGTTCCCCTACGAG.

CDR3 DNA (partial): TGTGCCAGCAGTTTAGCGCCGAGTAGCACAGATACG. This codes for CASSLAPSSTDT. The CDR3 in its entirety is CASSLAPSSTDTQYF. This sequence joins TRBV27 and TRBJ2-3; D uncertain. From the germline J gene comes the end of the CDR3, since the read stops 3 residues before it. This CDR3 spans 15 amino acids. V lost 2 bases to trimming and J lost 0 bases, with 9 bases between them. In germline, CDR1 is MNHEY, CDR2 SMNVEV (reference sequence).

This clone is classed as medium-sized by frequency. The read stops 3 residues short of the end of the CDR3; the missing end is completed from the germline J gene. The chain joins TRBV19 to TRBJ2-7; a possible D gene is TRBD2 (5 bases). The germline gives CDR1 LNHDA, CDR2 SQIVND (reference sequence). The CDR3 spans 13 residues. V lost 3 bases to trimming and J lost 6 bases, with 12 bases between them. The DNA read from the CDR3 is TGTGCCAGTAGTATCCCCCTAGGAGGCGAG. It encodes CASSIPLGGE. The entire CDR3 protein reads CASSIPLGGEQYF.

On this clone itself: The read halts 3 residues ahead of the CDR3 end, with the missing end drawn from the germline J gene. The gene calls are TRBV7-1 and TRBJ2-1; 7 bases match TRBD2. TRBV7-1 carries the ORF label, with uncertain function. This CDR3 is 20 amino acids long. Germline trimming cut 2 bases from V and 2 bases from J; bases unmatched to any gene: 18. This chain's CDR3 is CASSSSLLDLRERTYNEQFF. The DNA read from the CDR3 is TGTGCCAGCAGCTCATCCCTCCTCGATCTGCGGGAGAGGACCTACAATGAG.

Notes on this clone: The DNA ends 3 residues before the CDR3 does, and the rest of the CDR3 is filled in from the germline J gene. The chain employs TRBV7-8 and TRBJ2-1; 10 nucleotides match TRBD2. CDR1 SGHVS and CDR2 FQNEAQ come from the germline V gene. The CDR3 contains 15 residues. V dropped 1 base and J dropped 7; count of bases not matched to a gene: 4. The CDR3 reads CASSLGATSGNEQFF. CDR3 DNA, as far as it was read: TGTGCCAGCAGCTTAGGTGCGACTAGCGGGAATGAG.

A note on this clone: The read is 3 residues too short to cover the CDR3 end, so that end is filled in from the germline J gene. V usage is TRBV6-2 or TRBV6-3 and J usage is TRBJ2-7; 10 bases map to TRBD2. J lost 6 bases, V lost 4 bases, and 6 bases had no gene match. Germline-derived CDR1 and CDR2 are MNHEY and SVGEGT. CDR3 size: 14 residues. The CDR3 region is CASSWSGGAGEQYF. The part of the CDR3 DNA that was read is TGTGCCAGCAGTTGGAGCGGGGGGGCTGGCGAG.

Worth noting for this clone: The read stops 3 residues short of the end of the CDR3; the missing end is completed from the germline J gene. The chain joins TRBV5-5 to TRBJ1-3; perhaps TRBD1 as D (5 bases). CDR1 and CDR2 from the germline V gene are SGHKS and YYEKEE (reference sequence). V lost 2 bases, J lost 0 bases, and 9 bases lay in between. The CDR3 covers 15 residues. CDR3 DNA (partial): TGTGCCAGCAGCTTTTGGGGCAACTCTGGAAACACC. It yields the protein CASSFWGNSGNT. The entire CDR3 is CASSFWGNSGNTIYF.

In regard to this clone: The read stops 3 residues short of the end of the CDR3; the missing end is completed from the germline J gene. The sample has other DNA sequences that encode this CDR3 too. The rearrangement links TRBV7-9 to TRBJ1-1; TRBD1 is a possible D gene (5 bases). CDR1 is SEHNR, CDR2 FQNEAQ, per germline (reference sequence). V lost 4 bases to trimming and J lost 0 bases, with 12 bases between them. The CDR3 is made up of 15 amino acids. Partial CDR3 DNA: TGTGCCAGCAGCTCGACAGCCGGAATGAACACTGAA. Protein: CASSSTAGMNTE. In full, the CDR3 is CASSSTAGMNTEAFF. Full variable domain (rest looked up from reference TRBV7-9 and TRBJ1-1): DTGVSQNPRHKITKRGQNVTFRCDPISEHNRLYWYRQTLGQGPEFLTYFQNEAQLEKSRLLSDRFSAERPKGSFSTLEIQRTEQGDSAMYLCASSSTAGMNTEAFFGQGTRLTVV.

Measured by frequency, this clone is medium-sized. Incomplete CDR3 DNA: TGTGCCAGCAGCTTAGCTGGCAGTCACACTGAA. It encodes CASSLAGSHTE. The full-length CDR3 reads as CASSLAGSHTEAFF. The rearrangement links TRBV11-2 to TRBJ1-1, with D hard to call. The sequenced fragment ends 3 residues before the CDR3 boundary, so the rest is inferred from the germline J gene. CDR3 length: 14 amino acids. Germline CDR1 SGHAT, CDR2 FQNNGV. The ends were cut back, 1 base at V and 3 bases at J, with 9 bases in the middle.

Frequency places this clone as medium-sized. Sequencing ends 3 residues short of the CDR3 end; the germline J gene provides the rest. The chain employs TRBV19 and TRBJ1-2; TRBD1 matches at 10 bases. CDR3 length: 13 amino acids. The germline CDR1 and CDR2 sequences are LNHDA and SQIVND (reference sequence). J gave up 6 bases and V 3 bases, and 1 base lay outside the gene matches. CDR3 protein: CASSIGTGDGYTF. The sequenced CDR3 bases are TGTGCCAGTAGTATTGGGACAGGGGATGGC.

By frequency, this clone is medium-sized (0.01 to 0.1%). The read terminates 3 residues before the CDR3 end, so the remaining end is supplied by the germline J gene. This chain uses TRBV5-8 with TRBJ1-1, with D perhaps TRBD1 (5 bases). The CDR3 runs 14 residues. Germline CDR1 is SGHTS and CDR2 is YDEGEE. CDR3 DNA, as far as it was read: TGTGCCAGCAGCTTGGTGCGGACACAAGGGGAA. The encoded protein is CASSLVRTQGE. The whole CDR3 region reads CASSLVRTQGEAFF.

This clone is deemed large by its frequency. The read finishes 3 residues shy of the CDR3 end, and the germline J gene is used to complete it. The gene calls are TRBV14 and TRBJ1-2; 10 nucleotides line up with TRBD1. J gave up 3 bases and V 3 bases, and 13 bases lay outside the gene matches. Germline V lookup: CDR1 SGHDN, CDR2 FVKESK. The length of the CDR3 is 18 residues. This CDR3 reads CASSQTGQGTYTYYGYTF. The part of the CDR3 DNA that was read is TGTGCCAGCAGCCAGACGGGACAGGGGACCTATACCTACTATGGC.

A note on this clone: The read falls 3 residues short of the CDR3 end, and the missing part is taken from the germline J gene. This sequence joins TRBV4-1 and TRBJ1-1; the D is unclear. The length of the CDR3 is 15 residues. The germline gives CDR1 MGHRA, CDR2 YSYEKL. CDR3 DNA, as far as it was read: TGCGCCAGCAGCCACGCCGCGGTCCCTCATGACGGG. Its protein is CASSHAAVPHDG. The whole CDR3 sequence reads CASSHAAVPHDGAFF.

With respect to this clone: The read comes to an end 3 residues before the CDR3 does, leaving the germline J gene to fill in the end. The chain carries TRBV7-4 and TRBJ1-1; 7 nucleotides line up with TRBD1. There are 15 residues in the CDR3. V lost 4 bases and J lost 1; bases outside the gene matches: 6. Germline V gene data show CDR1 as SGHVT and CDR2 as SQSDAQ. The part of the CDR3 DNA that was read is TGTGCCAGCAGCTCCAGAAAGGGGGCGAACACTGAA. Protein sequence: CASSSRKGANTE. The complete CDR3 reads CASSSRKGANTEAFF.

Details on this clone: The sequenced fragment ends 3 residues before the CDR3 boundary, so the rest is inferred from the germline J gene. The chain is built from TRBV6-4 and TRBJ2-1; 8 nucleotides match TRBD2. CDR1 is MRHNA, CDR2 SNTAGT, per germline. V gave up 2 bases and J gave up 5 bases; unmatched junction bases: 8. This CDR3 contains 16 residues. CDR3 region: CASSDDGGAGNNEQFF. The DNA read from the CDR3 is TGTGCCAGCAGTGACGACGGGGGGGCCGGCAACAATGAG.

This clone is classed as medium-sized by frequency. The CDR3 protein is CATSEGKGHLNTGELFF. CDR3 bases read: TGTGCCACCAGTGAAGGAAAGGGCCACTTAAACACCGGGGAG. The rearrangement joins TRBV24-1 to TRBJ2-2; D uncertain. The CDR3 end falls 3 residues outside the read, so it is completed with the germline J gene. CDR1 is KGHDR and CDR2 is SFDVKD in the germline V gene. This CDR3 has 17 residues. The V end lost 4 bases, the J end lost 2 bases, and 16 bases lay between the germline ends.

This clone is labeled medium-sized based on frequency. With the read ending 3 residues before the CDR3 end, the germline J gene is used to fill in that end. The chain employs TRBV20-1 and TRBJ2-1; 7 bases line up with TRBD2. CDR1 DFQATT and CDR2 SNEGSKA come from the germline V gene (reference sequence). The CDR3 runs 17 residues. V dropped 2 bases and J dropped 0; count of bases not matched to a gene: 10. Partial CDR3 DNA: TGCAGTGCTAGACTGTACGGGGGGACCTCCTCCTACAATGAG. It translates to CSARLYGGTSSYNE. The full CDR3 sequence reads CSARLYGGTSSYNEQFF.

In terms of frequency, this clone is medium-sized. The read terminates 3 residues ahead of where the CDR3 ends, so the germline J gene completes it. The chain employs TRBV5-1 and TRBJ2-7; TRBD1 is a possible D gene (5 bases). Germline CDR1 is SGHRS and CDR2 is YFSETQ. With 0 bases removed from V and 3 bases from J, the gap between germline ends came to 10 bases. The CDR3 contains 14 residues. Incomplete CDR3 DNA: TGCGCCAGCAGCTTGGAGGTAGGGGTCTACGAG. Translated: CASSLEVGVYE. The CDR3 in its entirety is CASSLEVGVYEQYF.

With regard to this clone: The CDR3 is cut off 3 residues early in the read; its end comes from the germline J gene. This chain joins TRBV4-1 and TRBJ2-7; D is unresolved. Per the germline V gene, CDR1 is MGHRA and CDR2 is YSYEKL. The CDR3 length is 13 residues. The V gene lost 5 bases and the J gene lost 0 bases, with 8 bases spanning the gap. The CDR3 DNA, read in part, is TGCGCCAGCAGCTCCCCTAGCTCCTACGAG. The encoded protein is CASSSPSSYE. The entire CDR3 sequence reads CASSSPSSYEQYF.

CDR3: CASRDNGGEAFF. CDR3 bases read: TGCGCCAGTCGGGACAATGGCGGTGAA. The chain has TRBV10-1 and TRBJ1-1, with a tentative D call TRBD1 (6 bases). The read ends 3 residues shy of where the CDR3 ends; the end is completed using the germline J gene. Germline V gene lookup returns CDR1 WNHNN and CDR2 SYGVQD (reference sequence). CDR3 length: 12 amino acids. Trimming shortened V by 9 bases and J by 7 bases, and 15 bases separated the two germline ends.

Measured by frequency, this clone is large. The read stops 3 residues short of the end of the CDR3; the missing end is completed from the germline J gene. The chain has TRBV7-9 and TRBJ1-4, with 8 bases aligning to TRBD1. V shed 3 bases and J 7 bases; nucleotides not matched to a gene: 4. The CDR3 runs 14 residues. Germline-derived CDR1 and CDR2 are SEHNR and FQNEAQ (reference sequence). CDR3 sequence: CASSFTGGSEKLFF. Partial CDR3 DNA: TGTGCCAGCAGCTTTACAGGGGGGAGTGAAAAA.

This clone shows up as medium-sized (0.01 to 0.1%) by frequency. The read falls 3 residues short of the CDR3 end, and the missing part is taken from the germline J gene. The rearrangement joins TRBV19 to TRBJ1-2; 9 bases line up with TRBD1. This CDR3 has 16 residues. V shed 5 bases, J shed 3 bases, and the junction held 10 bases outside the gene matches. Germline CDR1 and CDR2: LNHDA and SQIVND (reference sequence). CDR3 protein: CASSRPGTGFDYGYTF. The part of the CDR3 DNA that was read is TGTGCCAGTAGTCGTCCCGGGACAGGGTTCGACTATGGC.